A single sample gave rise to the 18 T cell receptor beta chains below, sequenced in a study of T cells in localized non-small cell lung cancer (dated by TCRdb to 2018 to 2021). Library construction relied on the immunoSEQ multiplex PCR assay. TCRdb obtained this table from immuneACCESS and retained in-frame rearrangements with V and J assigned. These tables miss some clones; where compared with another copy, unresolved V genes account for less than half of the shortfall, and the remainder is unexplained. A total of around 4,800 clones appear in this sample, 25% to 35% of them only once. The leading ten clones occupy roughly 7.6% of the sample. Material: lung tumor tissue, obtained before any cancer treatment. These TCRs come from a female donor aged 60 or older with stage I lung adenocarcinoma.

V and J are TRBV7-1 and TRBJ2-3, with D perhaps TRBD1 or TRBD2 (7 bases each). TRBV7-1 is labeled an ORF, and its function is uncertain. Deletions cut 3 bases from V and 3 bases from J, with 13 bases between. The CDR3 length is 15 residues. CDR3 nucleotide sequence: TGTGCCAGCAGCTCGGACAGGCGGGGGACAGATACGCAGTATTTT. Its protein product is CASSSDRRGTDTQYF.

This clone appeared a few times. This rearrangement joins TRBV11-1 to TRBJ1-4; TRBD1 matches at 8 bases. Germline CDR1 reads SGHAT; CDR2 reads FQDESV (reference sequence). V shed 7 bases, J shed 8 bases, and the junction held 18 bases outside the gene matches. This CDR3 region has 17 residues. CDR3 sequence (DNA): TGTGCCAGCACCGAACGGGCAGGGGGCGAGGGGATCGAAAAACTGTTTTTT. Its translation is CASTERAGGEGIEKLFF.

The chain links TRBV18 to TRBJ2-1; D gene ambiguous. Germline V CDR1 and CDR2: KGHSH, LQKENI. Trimming pared 6 bases from V and 0 bases from J, leaving 15 bases between. The CDR3 sequence is 16 residues long. Here the CDR3 reads CASSPMGSSSYNEQFF. In DNA form, the CDR3 reads TGTGCCAGCTCCCCGATGGGGTCCAGCTCCTACAATGAGCAGTTCTTC.

This clone ranks as medium-sized (0.01 to 0.1%). This chain links TRBV6-8 with TRBJ2-7, with D possibly being TRBD1 (5 bases). The CDR3 length is 15 residues. The V gene's germline CDR1 is MNHGY and CDR2 SAAAGT. V was pared by 7 bases and J by 7 bases, with 23 bases between. CDR3 sequence reads: CASTTQHQGRWEQYF. The CDR3 DNA sequence: TGTGCCAGCACCACACAACACCAGGGTCGTTGGGAGCAGTACTTC.

This clone was seen only a few times. V gene TRBV11-3 combines with J gene TRBJ2-7; no clear D. From germline, CDR1 is SGHNT and CDR2 YENEEA. This CDR3 region has 17 residues. Between the trimmed V and J ends, which lost 3 bases and 2 bases, there was a span of 20 bases. CDR3: CASSLTYPGPMAYEQYF. CDR3 in DNA: TGTGCCAGCAGCTTGACCTATCCGGGCCCTATGGCCTACGAGCAGTACTTC.

The chain recombines TRBV14 with TRBJ2-1, with 12 bases that match TRBD2. From germline, CDR1 is SGHDN and CDR2 FVKESK. The CDR3 spans 17 residues. J lost 9 bases, V lost 0 bases, and 9 bases had no gene match. This CDR3 reads CASSQEKLASGGAEQFF. The CDR3 DNA reads as TGTGCCAGCAGCCAAGAAAAGTTGGCTAGCGGGGGGGCTGAGCAGTTCTTC. Full variable domain (missing parts from reference TRBV14 and TRBJ2-1): EAGVTQFPSHSVIEKGQTVTLRCDPISGHDNLYWYRRVMGKEIKFLLHFVKESKQDESGMPNNRFLAERTGGTYSTLKVQPAELEDSGVYFCASSQEKLASGGAEQFFGPGTRLTVL.

This clone occurred a few times. V is TRBV30 and J is TRBJ1-2; TRBD1 aligns across 7 bases. The CDR3 totals 15 residues. Trimming cost V 2 bases and J 4 bases; bases outside gene matches: 10. Germline CDR1 and CDR2: GTSNPN and SVGIG (reference sequence). Here the CDR3 DNA reads TGTGCCTGGAGTCTAGAAAAGGGGGCAGGCTATGGCTACACCTTC. This encodes CAWSLEKGAGYGYTF. Full variable domain (rest looked up from reference TRBV30 and TRBJ1-2): SQTIHQWPATLVQPVGSPLSLECTVEGTSNPNLYWYRQAAGRGLQLLFYSVGIGQISSEVPQNLSASRPQDRQFILSSKKLLLSDSGFYLCAWSLEKGAGYGYTFGSGTRLTVV.

This clone was found once. The chain links TRBV19 to TRBJ1-2; TRBD1 is a possible D gene (5 bases). Germline V gives CDR1 LNHDA, CDR2 SQIVND (reference sequence). Trimming removed 6 bases at V and 2 bases at J, with 10 bases between. The CDR3 is 13 amino acids. The CDR3 spells CASSTGPNYGYTF. DNA of the CDR3: TGTGCCAGTAGCACAGGACCCAACTATGGCTACACCTTC.

This clone is labeled as medium-sized (0.01 to 0.1%). The chain combines TRBV6-8 with TRBJ2-4; D ambiguous. CDR1 is MNHGY and CDR2 is SAAAGT in the germline V gene. The CDR3 is 15 residues long. Trimming left V 0 bases short and J 0 bases short, with 6 bases between. CDR3 nucleotides: TGTGCCAGCAGTTACTCGAGCGTAGCCAAAAACATTCAGTACTTC. Protein product: CASSYSSVAKNIQYF.

The gene calls are TRBV5-1 and TRBJ2-5; the D gene is possibly TRBD2 (5 bases). The length of the CDR3 is 16 residues. Germline CDR1 and CDR2: SGHRS and YFSETQ. V lost 4 bases to trimming and J lost 5 bases, with 21 bases between them. The DNA for the CDR3 is TGCGCCAGCAGCCCCCGGGTCGGACTCCAACGGGAGACCCAGTACTTC. Its translation: CASSPRVGLQRETQYF.

This chain joins TRBV28 and TRBJ2-2; tentative D call: TRBD2 (5 bases). CDR3 length equals 12 residues. V lost 2 bases to trimming and J lost 8 bases, with 6 bases between them. Germline V gene data show CDR1 as MDHEN and CDR2 as SYDVKM. This chain's CDR3 is CASSLRRGELFF. In DNA, the CDR3 is TGTGCCAGCAGTTTACGGAGGGGGGAGCTGTTTTTT. The full variable domain, completed using reference TRBV28 and TRBJ2-2, is DVKVTQSSRYLVKRTGEKVFLECVQDMDHENMFWYRQDPGLGLRLIYFSYDVKMKEKGDIPEGYSVSREKKERFSLILESASTNQTSMYLCASSLRRGELFFGEGSRLTVL.

The J gene is TRBJ2-1, the V gene TRBV5-1, with a possible D match to TRBD1 (5 bases). Germline values: CDR1 SGHRS, CDR2 YFSETQ. Trimming pared 4 bases from V and 4 bases from J, leaving 18 bases between. The CDR3 covers 16 residues. The CDR3 DNA sequence: TGCGCCAGCAGCCTTCAGGGCAGGACCACATACAATGAGCAGTTCTTC. It specifies CASSLQGRTTYNEQFF.

The CDR3 reads CASSPRQGTLNTEAFF. The CDR3 nucleotides are TGTGCCAGCAGCCCTCGACAGGGAACTCTGAACACTGAAGCTTTCTTT. This chain connects TRBV11-3 to TRBJ1-1, with 7 nucleotides matching TRBD1. Germline CDR1 is SGHNT and CDR2 is YENEEA. The CDR3 contains 16 residues. V shed 5 bases, J shed 0 bases, and the junction held 9 bases outside the gene matches.

This clone came up a few times. The rearrangement joins TRBV19 to TRBJ2-7; 13 bases line up with TRBD2. The V segment lost 5 bases and the J segment 4 bases; nucleotides outside the gene matches: 5. Germline V lookup: CDR1 LNHDA, CDR2 SQIVND (reference sequence). CDR3 length: 15 residues. The CDR3 sequence is CASSLGTSGEYEQYF. Written as DNA, the CDR3 is TGTGCCAGTAGTCTCGGGACTAGCGGGGAATACGAGCAGTACTTC.

This clone was counted only a few times. The rearrangement joins TRBV28 to TRBJ2-1, with D possibly matching TRBD2 (6 bases). The CDR3 sequence is 13 residues long. Trimming cost V 2 bases and J 6 bases, with 8 bases left between them. Germline V gene sequence: CDR1 MDHEN, CDR2 SYDVKM. The CDR3 sequence: CASSLGGANEQFF. CDR3 DNA sequence: TGTGCCAGCAGTTTAGGAGGGGCCAATGAGCAGTTCTTC.

CDR3 amino acids: CAWRARTGGTSGSPLHF. In nucleotides, the CDR3 is TGTGCCTGGAGAGCAAGGACAGGGGGCACCTCGGGTTCACCCCTCCACTTT. The chain couples TRBV30 to TRBJ1-6; 11 bases fit TRBD1. Per germline, CDR1 GTSNPN and CDR2 SVGIG (reference sequence). The CDR3 has 17 amino acids. Losses at the gene ends were 3 bases for V and 9 bases for J; bases not matched to a gene: 13.

In its sample, this clone was seen a few times. This chain joins TRBV11-3 and TRBJ2-1; TRBD1 matches 7 bases. The V segment lost 1 base and the J segment 1 base; nucleotides outside the gene matches: 7. The length of the CDR3 is 17 residues. Per the germline V gene, CDR1 is SGHNT and CDR2 is YENEEA. This CDR3 reads CASSLGVDRRSYNEQFF. The CDR3 nucleotides read TGTGCCAGCAGCTTAGGAGTGGACAGGCGATCCTACAATGAGCAGTTCTTC.

J is TRBJ2-7 and V is TRBV5-1, with D tentatively TRBD1 or TRBD2 (6 bases each). The germline V gene has CDR1 SGHRS and CDR2 YFSETQ. The CDR3 extends over 14 amino acids. The ends were cut back, 2 bases at V and 5 bases at J, with 14 bases in the middle. The CDR3 is CASSLGGGLDEQYF. Written as DNA, the CDR3 is TGCGCCAGCAGCTTAGGAGGGGGGCTGGACGAGCAGTACTTC.